This T cell receptor beta chain appears in the sequencing data of a study of PD-1 blockade in mismatch repair-deficient tumors. Every patient had mismatch repair deficiency by PCR or immunohistochemistry. Regarding this clone: The antigen remains unidentified.

The CDR3 runs 14 residues. With 6 bases clipped from V and 4 bases from J, the junction kept 4 bases outside the gene matches. Per germline, CDR1 SGHVS and CDR2 FQNEAQ. The method was immunoSEQ multiplex PCR; TCRdb's version includes in-frame clones alone and lacks a portion of them. The data show about 19,000 clones, over 70% seen once. The study, taken as a whole, reports: After pembrolizumab, tumor-resident clones rose rapidly, then generally contracted before radiologic responses.

The specimen comprised PBMCs, sampled 52 weeks after starting pembrolizumab. The chain combines TRBV7-8 with TRBJ2-1, with 9 bases that match TRBD2. This clonotype originated in an adult with mismatch repair-deficient cancer. DNA of the CDR3: TGTGCCAGCAGGGGGCGGGAGGGGTACAATGAGCAGTTCTTC. Amino acid sequence: CASRGREGYNEQFF.